The clone carrying this TCR beta chain has more than one count but fewer than ten. This CDR3 spans 11 amino acids. Trimming shortened V by 4 bases and J by 0 bases, and 4 bases separated the two germline ends. Germline V gene lookup returns CDR1 SQVTM and CDR2 ANQGSEA. These data are taken from a study of beta chain features in type 1 diabetes. Investigators reverse transcribed all isolated RNA, so they sequenced expressed TCRB transcripts. Clones were read by immunoSEQ multiplex PCR, and TCRdb kept only the in-frame ones, dropping some. The sample contains 310,000 or so clones, around 10% of which appear only once.

This TCR was sampled from a woman aged 25-40 years in good health. The chain employs TRBV29-1 and TRBJ2-7; no reliable D call. The material sequenced was naive CD4+ T cells from blood. The CDR3 sequence: CSVVSSYEQYF. The CDR3 region has the DNA TGCAGCGTTGTTAGCTCCTACGAGCAGTACTTC.